The source of this T cell receptor (beta chain) is a study of T cells of healthy individuals. Germline V gene data show CDR1 as MNHEY and CDR2 as SVGAGI. This CDR3 contains 14 residues. V was trimmed by 4 bases and J by 2 bases, leaving 11 bases between them. Via MiXCR, TCRdb re-called the 5' RACE reads, giving one row per CDR3 protein. Of some 69,000 distinct CDR3 sequences in the sample, roughly 17% were seen once. The source of this sequence is a human donor in good health. The chain is built from TRBV6-5 and TRBJ1-1; weak D call: TRBD1 (6 bases). DNA for the CDR3: TGTGCCAGCAGTTCCGGACAGAGAAACACTGAAGCTTTCTTT. Protein sequence: CASSSGQRNTEAFF.